The rows below give T cell receptor beta chains drawn from one sample of a study of cytomegalovirus exposure and HLA in healthy donors. Sequencing used immunoSEQ multiplex PCR; TCRdb keeps in-frame clones, though not all of them. The repertoire holds about 130,000 clones, with around four fifths as singletons. Sequencing was carried out using PBMCs. The origin of the receptors is a man between 18 and 35 years old in good health and CMV-seropositive. CDR3s leave out the opening cysteine and the closing phenylalanine or tryptophan. D genes are given only for firm matches.

V | D | CDR3
TRBV14 | NA | ASSPSNRAGTEAF
TRBV19 | NA | ASLRKKDQPQH
TRBV5-8 | TRBD2 | ASTPGEGGETQY
TRBV2 | NA | ASSEVSGDLYGYT
TRBV5-6 | TRBD2 | ASSPLAGGFNEQF
TRBV6-8 | NA | ASSPGEVHYNSPLH
TRBV6-5 | NA | ASSYMGRNSPPH
TRBV23-1 | NA | ASSQPRYGTDTQY
TRBV11-2 | NA | ASRPTDTSGNTIY
TRBV5-1 | TRBD1 | ASSLADRVSPLH
TRBV6-5 | TRBD2 | ASSKGLAEETQY
TRBV7-2 | TRBD2 | ASSRRGVVSGEETQY
TRBV10-2 | NA | ASTSTSSNTEAF
TRBV12-5 | TRBD1 | ASGPRDRGITDTQY
TRBV10-3 | NA | AISDWDKNTEAF
TRBV4-1 | TRBD1 | ASSQDPQGGGYT
TRBV2 | TRBD2 | ASTDRSSGGARTGELF
TRBV11-2 | TRBD1 | ASRQLQGSTDTQY
TRBV6-1 | NA | ARRVSYEQY
TRBV10-3 | TRBD1 | AISDPGTGANTGELF
TRBV4-1 | TRBD1 | ASSPDPGGFSYGYT
TRBV5-8 | NA | ASSLDGGDEKLF
TRBV15 | TRBD1 | ATSTRTGSYNEQF
TRBV9 | TRBD1 | ASSDRGTGGGYT
TRBV19 | TRBD1 | ASSPPDRVNQPQH
TRBV29-1 | TRBD1 | SAIDRGRRYGYT
TRBV7-2 | TRBD1 | ASSFLRTGVQETQY
TRBV19 | NA | ASIGGGTEAF
TRBV5-6 | TRBD2 | ASSFGLAGSYEQY
TRBV6-1 | NA | ASSETSEGTEAF
TRBV15 | NA | ATAGRGSAPQF
TRBV11-3 | TRBD1 | ASSPGQGPTDTQY
TRBV19 | NA | ASSIGVGRTNEKLF
TRBV28 | NA | ASRSTTGLDTQY
TRBV5-4 | TRBD1 | ASSSLADRGGTEAF
TRBV7-2 | NA | ASSGADTQY
TRBV27 | NA | ASSLGLHGELF
TRBV12-2 | NA | ASRLFFMWGLNEQF
TRBV12-5 | NA | ASGPSEETQY
TRBV18 | NA | ASSPTTDRLYTDTQY
TRBV5-1 | NA | ASSLVGESTDTQY
TRBV30 | NA | AWSSPGQRAYEQY
TRBV7-4 | TRBD1 | ASSSRDSLWYTEAF
TRBV30 | NA | AWEANSPLH
TRBV5-1 | NA | ASSLQGQDTEAF
TRBV13 | TRBD1 | ASSPGQYNEQY
TRBV6-1 | NA | ASSVLFQETQY
TRBV5-3 | TRBD1 | ARSFRGQSCFSGNTIY
TRBV9 | NA | ASSEGGAALYGYT
TRBV6-6 | TRBD2 | ASVRLAGVTDTQY
TRBV5-1 | NA | ASRYSTGETYEQY
TRBV6-5 | NA | ASSEGLITGELF
TRBV7-3 | NA | ASSLGWPNTEAF
TRBV4-1 | NA | ASSQVFRDSPLH
TRBV7-8 | TRBD2 | ASSLSLAGGGDTQY
TRBV30 | TRBD1 | AWTKQGGGEKLF
TRBV6-1 | NA | ASSEPSVGYT
TRBV10-1 | TRBD2 | ASSESSGGSTSYNEQF
TRBV2 | NA | ASSERVEQY
TRBV7-8 | NA | ASSGGRSSGNTIY